These 30 T cell receptor beta chains were sequenced from one sample in a study of T cells in Graves' hyperthyroidism and ophthalmopathy. What was amplified from RNA transcripts were TCR beta CDR3 regions. Initially, a first-round RT-PCR of the TCR CDR3 employed the HTBI primer set. Using its own MiXCR run on the multiplex PCR reads, TCRdb lists one record per CDR3 protein. The table records about 520,000 distinct CDR3 sequences, approximately 25% of them present only once. The source material was blood. These receptors all stem from a woman in her thirties with Graves' ophthalmopathy.

The table lists this clonotype with many counts. The chain links TRBV6-5 to TRBJ2-7, with unresolved D. This CDR3 region has 11 residues. Germline values: CDR1 MNHEY, CDR2 SVGAGI. Trimming shortened V by 8 bases and J by 4 bases, and 9 bases separated the two germline ends. This CDR3 is CASYHSYEQYF. The CDR3 DNA follows: TGTGCCAGCTATCATAGTTACGAGCAGTACTTC.

The gene calls are TRBV7-8 and TRBJ2-2; TRBD2 is a possible D gene (6 bases). Germline-derived CDR1 and CDR2 are SGHVS and FQNEAQ. V lost 5 bases and J 2 bases, leaving 15 bases between the germline ends. This CDR3 has 16 amino acids. DNA of the CDR3: TGTGCCAGCAGCGCCTCCGGGACTTATAACACCGGGGAGCTGTTTTTT. It codes for CASSASGTYNTGELFF.

This clonotype was recorded at least ten times. The J gene is TRBJ1-5, the V gene TRBV6-2 or TRBV6-3, with 8 positions matching TRBD1. The V gene end was trimmed by 2 bases and the J gene end by 7 bases; junction bases not matched to a gene: 7. The CDR3 spans 15 residues. The V gene's germline CDR1 is MNHEY and CDR2 SVGEGT. CDR3 protein: CASSYRDRPGQPQHF. The CDR3 nucleotides are TGTGCCAGCAGTTACCGGGACAGGCCCGGACAGCCCCAGCATTTT.

In this sample, this clonotype turned up many times. V and J are TRBV6-5 and TRBJ1-6; possibly TRBD1 for D (6 bases). The CDR3 is 15 residues long. CDR1 and CDR2 from the germline V gene are MNHEY and SVGAGI. With 0 bases removed from V and 7 bases from J, the gap between germline ends came to 10 bases. The CDR3 loop is CASSYSRGPNSPLHF. The CDR3 DNA follows: TGTGCCAGCAGTTACTCGCGGGGGCCGAATTCACCCCTCCACTTT.

Many counts were recorded for this clonotype. The CDR3 here is CASSPLRQPQHF. CDR3 in DNA: TGTGCCAGCAGTCCCTTAAGACAGCCCCAGCATTTT. The rearrangement uses TRBV6-1 and TRBJ1-5; D is unresolved. V dropped 5 bases and J dropped 7 bases, with 9 bases sitting between them. The germline CDR1 and CDR2 sequences are MNHNS and SASEGT. The CDR3 extends over 12 amino acids.

This clonotype was detected a few times. V usage is TRBV6-1 and J usage is TRBJ1-1, with TRBD1 as a possible D gene (5 bases). Germline CDR1 MNHNS, CDR2 SASEGT. The CDR3 totals 16 residues. The ends were cut back, 4 bases at V and 3 bases at J, with 18 bases in the middle. This CDR3 reads CASSGWGGGTYTEAFF. In DNA, the CDR3 is TGTGCCAGCAGTGGATGGGGAGGAGGGACGTACACTGAAGCTTTCTTT.

This clonotype appeared a single time. This chain uses TRBV7-9 with TRBJ2-7; D might be TRBD2 (6 bases). The CDR3 is made up of 12 amino acids. V dropped 5 bases and J dropped 4 bases, with 9 bases sitting between them. Germline V gives CDR1 SEHNR, CDR2 FQNEAQ (reference sequence). The CDR3 sequence is CASSAGGYEQYF. The CDR3 DNA follows: TGTGCCAGCAGCGCCGGGGGTTACGAGCAGTACTTC.

At least ten counts were recorded for this clonotype. The J gene is TRBJ2-7, the V gene TRBV4-1, with 9 positions matching TRBD2. The CDR3 is made up of 12 amino acids. V shed 4 bases, J shed 6 bases, and the junction held 1 base outside the gene matches. Germline V gene lookup returns CDR1 MGHRA and CDR2 YSYEKL. The CDR3 loop reads CASSRGGAEQYF. The CDR3, as DNA: TGCGCCAGCAGCCGCGGGGGGGCCGAGCAGTACTTC.

Concerning this clonotype: The junction departs from the called germline gene at one end, perhaps through a read error. The rearrangement joins TRBV19 to TRBJ1-1; 8 bases match TRBD1. The germline V gene encodes CDR1 LNHDA and CDR2 SQIVND (reference sequence). The CDR3 covers 16 residues. The DNA for the CDR3 is TGCGCCAGTAGGTGGACAGGGCGGTCCTTGAGCACTGAATCTTTCTTT. As protein: CASRWTGRSLSTESFF.

This clonotype has only a few counts. The chain joins TRBV18 to TRBJ2-7; 9 bases line up with TRBD1. CDR3 length: 14 residues. In germline, CDR1 is KGHSH, CDR2 LQKENI. J was trimmed by 7 bases and V by 6 bases; bases with no gene match: 10. DNA for the CDR3: TGTGCCAGCTCCCCGGGACAGGGCAGTTCTGAGCAGTACTTC. This encodes CASSPGQGSSEQYF. Together with reference TRBV18 and TRBJ2-7, the CDR3 gives the full variable domain: NAGVMQNPRHLVRRRGQEARLRCSPMKGHSHVYWYRQLPEEGLKFMVYLQKENIIDESGMPKERFSAEFPKEGPSILRIQQVVRGDSAAYFCASSPGQGSSEQYFGPGTRLTVT.

This clonotype was detected ten times or more. The J gene is TRBJ2-2, the V gene TRBV29-1; D is uncertain. Between the trimmed V and J ends, which lost 2 bases and 5 bases, there was a span of 9 bases. The CDR3 is 13 residues long. Germline CDR1 and CDR2: SQVTM and ANQGSEA. DNA of the CDR3: TGCAGCGTTGAAACGCGAGAAACCGGGGAGCTGTTTTTT. This encodes CSVETRETGELFF.

Concerning this clonotype itself: At one end, the junction sequence differs from germline, possibly due to a read error. The CDR3 DNA is TGTGGCAGCAGCTTAGTGGGAGATCGCAATCAGCCCCAGCATTTT. It translates to CGSSLVGDRNQPQHF. The rearrangement uses TRBV7-2 and TRBJ1-5; D gene uncertain. Per the germline V gene, CDR1 is SGHTA and CDR2 is FQGNSA. The CDR3 sequence is 15 residues long.

The chain couples TRBV6-5 to TRBJ2-7; the match to TRBD1 covers 10 bases. V lost 0 bases and J lost 6; bases outside the gene matches: 2. Germline V gives CDR1 MNHEY, CDR2 SVGAGI. This CDR3 region has 14 residues. The CDR3 reads CASSYSRTGGEQYF. CDR3 coding DNA: TGTGCCAGCAGTTACTCTAGGACAGGGGGCGAGCAGTACTTC.

This clonotype has a count of ten or more. This chain connects TRBV6-5 to TRBJ2-5; possible D gene TRBD1, 6 bases. V was shortened by 6 bases and J by 0 bases, with 11 bases between the two germline ends. Germline values: CDR1 MNHEY, CDR2 SVGAGI. This CDR3 has 14 amino acids. CDR3 bases: TGTGCCAGCAGGGGGACATGGTACCAAGAGACCCAGTACTTC. This encodes CASRGTWYQETQYF.

This clonotype was seen repeatedly, ten times or more. This chain links TRBV24-1 with TRBJ1-1, with D maybe TRBD1 (5 bases). Looked up from germline, CDR1 is KGHDR and CDR2 is SFDVKD. This CDR3 spans 14 amino acids. With 4 bases removed from V and 7 bases from J, the gap between germline ends came to 15 bases. Here the CDR3 DNA reads TGTGCCACCAGTGAGGGGCCGGGTGCTCTTGAAGCTTTCTTT. The encoded protein is CATSEGPGALEAFF.

This clonotype was seen ten or more times. The rearrangement joins TRBV20-1 to TRBJ1-3; 7 bases fit TRBD1. CDR3 length: 16 residues. Germline V lookup: CDR1 DFQATT, CDR2 SNEGSKA (reference sequence). With V trimmed by 1 base and J by 3 bases, 9 bases remained unmatched. CDR3 region: CSARVLEGAYGNTIYF. Here the CDR3 DNA reads TGCAGTGCTAGAGTTTTGGAGGGGGCGTATGGAAACACCATATATTTT.

This clonotype was picked up many times. The CDR3 nucleotides read TGTGCCAGCAGCTACCCCCGACAGGGCAACACTGAAGCTTTCTTT. It codes for CASSYPRQGNTEAFF. The chain recombines TRBV7-9 with TRBJ1-1, with 7 bases fitting TRBD1. The CDR3 extends over 15 amino acids. V gave up 4 bases and J gave up 2 bases; unmatched junction bases: 7. Germline CDR1 SEHNR, CDR2 FQNEAQ (reference sequence).

The rearrangement uses TRBV5-1 and TRBJ2-2, with a possible D match to TRBD2 (7 bases). The CDR3 has 17 residues. V lost 5 bases to trimming and J lost 4 bases, with 21 bases between them. Germline CDR1 and CDR2: SGHRS and YFSETQ. For the CDR3, the DNA is TGCGCCAGCAGACCCGGCGGGGGCAGTCGGAGCACCGGGGAGCTGTTTTTT. It translates to CASRPGGGSRSTGELFF.

The chain employs TRBV25-1 and TRBJ1-1; D may be TRBD1 (5 bases). The CDR3 is 14 amino acids. Between the trimmed V and J ends, which lost 4 bases and 4 bases, there was a span of 13 bases. The germline gives CDR1 MGHDK, CDR2 SYGVNS. Here the CDR3 DNA reads TGTGCCAGCAGTGCGACAGTGGGGAGCACTGAAGCTTTCTTT. Translation gives CASSATVGSTEAFF.

This clonotype was found many times. This chain joins TRBV19 and TRBJ1-1; the D is unclear. Germline lookup yields CDR1 LNHDA and CDR2 SQIVND (reference sequence). This CDR3 is built from 16 residues. V lost 5 bases and J 1 base, leaving 17 bases between the germline ends. The CDR3 nucleotides read TGTGCCAGTAGTGGACGGAGGTCAGTACAGAACACTGAAGCTTTCTTT. Translated, it gives CASSGRRSVQNTEAFF.

In the case of this clonotype: The junction and the germline gene differ at one end; a read error may be behind it. The chain is built from TRBV15 and TRBJ2-5; TRBD2 matches at 10 bases. Germline CDR1 reads LNHNV; CDR2 reads YYDKDF (reference sequence). The CDR3 length is 16 residues. CDR3 in amino acids: CATSSRAGGPGETRYF. DNA of the CDR3: TGTGCCACCAGCAGCCGAGCGGGGGGGCCTGGGGAGACCCGGTACTTC.

This clonotype was recorded many times. V gene TRBV12-3 or TRBV12-4 combines with J gene TRBJ1-5; D gene uncertain. The V end was cut by 4 bases, the J end by 2 bases, with 9 bases between. CDR3 length: 14 residues. The CDR3 protein is CASSSHMRNQPQHF. The CDR3 DNA reads TGTGCCAGCAGTTCCCACATGCGCAATCAGCCCCAGCATTTT.

This clonotype was observed a handful of times. The genes are TRBV3-1 and TRBJ2-5; TRBD1 matches at 8 bases. Germline V gene sequence: CDR1 LGHDT, CDR2 YNNKEL (reference sequence). CDR3 length equals 19 residues. The junction had 16 bases not matched to a gene; V was cut back by 2 bases and J by 2 bases. CDR3 nucleotides: TGTGCCAGCAGCCAAAGCCTCAGCAGGGGGCGAAGATTACAAGAGACCCAGTACTTC. Residues: CASSQSLSRGRRLQETQYF.

This clonotype has ten or more counts. The chain couples TRBV28 to TRBJ2-5; 8 nucleotides line up with TRBD2. Trimming removed 10 bases from V and 4 bases from J; junction bases left unmatched: 8. The CDR3 length is 13 residues. Germline loops: CDR1 MDHEN, CDR2 SYDVKM. The DNA of the CDR3 is TGTGCCATCGATCGGGGGGGCGTAGAGACCCAGTACTTC. Its translation is CAIDRGGVETQYF.

This clonotype came up many times. The V call is TRBV12-3 or TRBV12-4, the J call TRBJ2-2, with a weak D call TRBD2 (5 bases). V lost 2 bases, J lost 6 bases, and 13 bases lay in between. The CDR3 is 15 amino acids. The CDR3: CASSLSGDGAGELFF. In DNA, the CDR3 is TGTGCCAGCAGTTTATCCGGGGATGGGGCCGGGGAGCTGTTTTTT.

This clonotype was seen repeatedly, ten times or more. The V call is TRBV20-1, the J call TRBJ2-7, with unresolved D. V dropped 0 bases and J dropped 7 bases, with 16 bases sitting between them. Germline CDR1 is DFQATT and CDR2 is SNEGSKA (reference sequence). This CDR3 spans 14 amino acids. CDR3 in DNA: TGCAGTGCTAGAGACCTCCTCCGGCTAGTTGAGCAGTACTTC. It encodes CSARDLLRLVEQYF.

This clonotype has ten or more counts. The rearrangement joins TRBV4-3 to TRBJ2-4; D not resolved. Trimming took 3 bases from V and 0 from J, leaving 18 bases between them. This CDR3 has 18 amino acids. CDR1 and CDR2 (germline): LGHNA, YSLEER. This CDR3 reads CASSQGFFRTLAKNIQYF. The CDR3 nucleotides read TGCGCCAGCAGCCAGGGATTCTTTCGCACGCTAGCCAAAAACATTCAGTACTTC.

This clonotype was observed many times. The V and J genes are TRBV5-5 and TRBJ2-7; D is uncertain. This CDR3 spans 14 amino acids. Germline-derived CDR1 and CDR2 are SGHKS and YYEKEE (reference sequence). Trimming cost V 4 bases and J 2 bases, with 13 bases left between them. CDR3 coding DNA: TGTGCCAGCAGCAGAAACACAGACGCCTACGAGCAGTACTTC. It is translated as CASSRNTDAYEQYF.

This clonotype was recorded at least ten times. The V and J genes are TRBV7-2 and TRBJ1-6, with D tentatively TRBD1 (6 bases). Trimming removed 1 base at V and 10 bases at J, with 8 bases between. This CDR3 has 13 residues. Per the germline V gene, CDR1 is SGHTA and CDR2 is FQGNSA. CDR3 sequence reads: CASSLGQDSPLHF. CDR3 coding DNA: TGTGCCAGCAGCTTAGGACAGGACTCACCCCTCCACTTT.

This clonotype was seen ten or more times. V usage is TRBV6-9 and J usage is TRBJ2-4, with 7 bases that match TRBD1. V dropped 8 bases and J dropped 4; count of bases not matched to a gene: 5. The CDR3 length is 13 residues. CDR1 is MNHGY, CDR2 SVAAGI, per germline. The CDR3 protein is CASSRDSKNIQYF. The CDR3 DNA follows: TGTGCCAGCTCCCGGGACAGTAAAAACATTCAGTACTTC.